This note documents a single T cell receptor beta chain sequence. This entry comes from a study of blood T cell repertoires in COVID-19. V gave up 8 bases and J gave up 2 bases, with 11 bases separating them. The germline gives CDR1 ENHRY, CDR2 SYGVKD. The CDR3 consists of 13 residues. The participants were between about 18 and 90 years old and came from 24 US areas. Using immunoSEQ multiplex PCR, the repertoire was profiled, and TCRdb retains in-frame clones only, with some absent. The data show about 310,000 clones, with roughly nine tenths seen just once and about a tenth held by the top ten. The sequenced sample consisted of PBMCs or T cells enriched from blood (not recorded which). The source of this sequence is a woman in her twenties or thirties who had recovered from COVID-19. The chain recombines TRBV10-3 with TRBJ2-3; D possibly corresponds to TRBD1 (6 bases). The CDR3 DNA is TGTGCCATCTCAGGGGCCCCCACAGATACGCAGTATTTT. This sequence encodes CAISGAPTDTQYF.